These 3 T cell receptor beta chains share one sample of origin, sequenced in a study of T cells in women clearing cervical HPV infection. Data came from immunoSEQ multiplex PCR; TCRdb stores just in-frame clones and leaves some out. This sample carries about 28,000 clones, with roughly a sixth going to the ten biggest clones. What was sequenced was blood buffy coat. The receptors were gathered from a woman aged 18 to 75 with a cervical HPV16 infection that either progressed to CIN3+ or cleared (not recorded which).

About this clone: The missing CDR3 end, 3 residues past where the read stops, is filled in from the germline J gene. The rearrangement uses TRBV6-2 or TRBV6-3 and TRBJ1-1; 9 nucleotides align to TRBD1. The ends lost 2 bases at V and 4 bases at J; junction bases unmatched: 2. The germline gives CDR1 MNHEY, CDR2 SVGEGT. This CDR3 contains 14 residues. CDR3 in amino acids: CASSYGDRVTEAFF. Partial CDR3 DNA: TGTGCCAGCAGTTACGGGGACAGGGTCACTGAA.

A word on this clone: The missing CDR3 end, 3 residues past where the read stops, is filled in from the germline J gene. This chain links TRBV19 with TRBJ1-1, with D perhaps TRBD1 (5 bases). The length of the CDR3 is 14 residues. Trimming shortened V by 6 bases and J by 4 bases, and 15 bases separated the two germline ends. The germline CDR1 and CDR2 sequences are LNHDA and SQIVND (reference sequence). CDR3 sequence reads: CASRPTVTGTEAFF. Incomplete CDR3 DNA: TGTGCCAGTAGACCGACAGTAACGGGCACTGAA.

Comment on this clone: The sequence runs out 3 residues before the end of the CDR3; the remainder is reconstructed from the germline J gene. This sequence joins TRBV19 and TRBJ2-3; maybe TRBD1 (6 bases). The CDR3 is 15 residues long. Germline V gives CDR1 LNHDA, CDR2 SQIVND (reference sequence). CDR3 in amino acids: CASSTRGQGRETQYF. The part of the CDR3 DNA that was read is TGTGCCAGTAGTACCCGTGGGCAGGGGCGTGAGACG.